A single sample gave rise to the 24 T cell receptor beta chains below, sequenced in a study of T cells after yellow fever vaccination (dated by TCRdb to about 2019). This specimen's treatment or condition label, per the study, means: live attenuated yellow fever vaccine strain. Libraries were constructed by 5' RACE. The sample was run on an Illumina HiSeq 2500. TCRdb reprocessed the public reads (quality trimming at Q25 with fastp, clone calling with MiXCR) and kept in-frame beta chains. Rows with one shared CDR3 protein collapse into an entry with the most common genes and DNA. The sample profile shows about 300,000 distinct CDR3 sequences; about 6.6% of them were found once. The top ten clones comprise roughly 19% of the sample. This specimen was PBMCs, taken about 41 days after the first yellow fever vaccination. The receptors stem from a man aged 18 to 35 who received the YFV17D yellow fever vaccine.

This clonotype has only a few counts. The CDR3 nucleotides read TGCGCCAGCAGCCATAGTGGGTTGTGGGACAATGAGCAGTTCTTC. Amino acids: CASSHSGLWDNEQFF. The chain combines TRBV4-3 with TRBJ2-1; D is ambiguous. The V end was cut by 3 bases, the J end by 5 bases, with 14 bases between. Germline assignment: CDR1 LGHNA and CDR2 YSLEER. This CDR3 has 15 residues.

The rearrangement links TRBV3-1 to TRBJ2-3; D is unclear. The CDR3 consists of 18 residues. The germline gives CDR1 LGHDT, CDR2 YNNKEL (reference sequence). The chain's CDR3 is CTFCLRRSDYTSTDTQYF. DNA for the CDR3: TGTACCTTCTGTTTACGCCGCTCGGATTACACTAGCACAGATACGCAGTATTTT.

This clonotype was counted ten times or more. The rearrangement joins TRBV7-9 to TRBJ2-7, with D unresolved. The CDR3 is 13 amino acids. The V gene lost 6 bases and the J gene lost 5 bases, with 14 bases spanning the gap. CDR1 is SEHNR and CDR2 is FQNEAQ in the germline V gene (reference sequence). This CDR3 is CASRSGWSHEQYV. CDR3 nucleotide sequence: TGTGCCAGCAGGTCCGGATGGAGCCACGAGCAGTACGTC.

The rearrangement joins TRBV29-1 to TRBJ2-1, with a possible D match to TRBD1 (6 bases). The CDR3 sequence is 14 residues long. The germline V gene has CDR1 SQVTM and CDR2 ANQGSEA. Trimming stripped 0 bases from V and 4 bases from J, with 10 bases between. CDR3 sequence: CSVEDRQGYNEQFF. The CDR3 nucleotides read TGCAGCGTTGAAGACCGCCAGGGGTACAATGAGCAGTTCTTC.

The CDR3 is CASSFSPRRYNSPLHF. The CDR3 bases are TGTGCCAGCAGTTTCAGTCCTCGACGGTATAATTCACCCCTCCACTTT. The rearrangement joins TRBV27 to TRBJ1-6; D remains unclear. The CDR3 contains 16 residues. CDR1 is MNHEY, CDR2 SMNVEV, per germline (reference sequence). The germline V and J ends were trimmed by 3 bases and 4 bases, with 13 bases remaining between them.

V gene TRBV12-3 or TRBV12-4 combines with J gene TRBJ1-2; 8 bases line up with TRBD1. V lost 6 bases, J lost 4 bases, and 13 bases stayed unmatched. CDR3 size: 16 residues. CDR3 nucleotides: TGTGCCAGCAGAAAGTTGGTGGACAGGGCTAGCTATGGCTACACCTTC. Its protein is CASRKLVDRASYGYTF.

The V and J genes are TRBV7-8 and TRBJ2-7; D unresolved. V was trimmed by 1 base and J by 2 bases, leaving 21 bases between them. The CDR3 has 18 residues. Germline assignment: CDR1 SGHVS and CDR2 FQNEAQ. The CDR3 DNA is TGTGCCAGCAGCTTAGAGTATCCGGATCCTTACAGAACCTACGAGCAGTACTTC. Its protein is CASSLEYPDPYRTYEQYF.

This clonotype was picked up a small number of times. This rearrangement joins TRBV7-9 to TRBJ2-7, with 7 bases that match TRBD1. V gave up 4 bases and J gave up 3 bases; unmatched junction bases: 15. The CDR3 contains 17 residues. Germline CDR1 reads SEHNR; CDR2 reads FQNEAQ (reference sequence). CDR3 in DNA: TGTGCCAGCAGCTCGACTCCGGGACAGCAGAAAAACTACGAGCAGTACTTC. Protein: CASSSTPGQQKNYEQYF.

The chain carries TRBV7-2 and TRBJ2-3; 8 nucleotides align to TRBD2. Germline V CDR1 and CDR2: SGHTA, FQGNSA. The length of the CDR3 is 15 residues. Trimming took 1 base from V and 5 from J; bases not matched to a gene: 5. CDR3 amino acids: CASSLGRGVRDTQYF. Here the CDR3 DNA reads TGTGCCAGCAGCTTAGGGCGGGGGGTAAGAGATACGCAGTATTTT.

CDR3: CASSQDHPREQFF. The DNA of the CDR3 is TGCGCCAGCAGCCAAGACCACCCCCGTGAGCAGTTCTTC. The J gene is TRBJ2-1, the V gene TRBV4-1; no clear D gene. V lost 0 bases, J lost 9 bases, and 9 bases lay in between. The CDR3 sequence is 13 residues long. Looked up from germline, CDR1 is MGHRA and CDR2 is YSYEKL.

This rearrangement joins TRBV29-1 to TRBJ1-5, with D tentatively TRBD1 (5 bases). V was cut by 6 bases and J by 3 bases, with 12 bases left in between. Germline loops: CDR1 SQVTM, CDR2 ANQGSEA. This CDR3 is built from 13 residues. CDR3 sequence: CSVSQGTNQPQHF. The CDR3 DNA reads as TGCAGCGTGAGTCAGGGCACCAATCAGCCCCAGCATTTT.

The genes are TRBV12-3 or TRBV12-4 and TRBJ1-3; a weak D match, TRBD1 (6 bases). Trimming pared 7 bases from V and 1 base from J, leaving 17 bases between. The CDR3 extends over 16 amino acids. The CDR3 nucleotides read TGTGCCAGCACTTTTCGGCAGGGGCTATCTGGAAACACCATATATTTT. Residues: CASTFRQGLSGNTIYF.

This rearrangement joins TRBV10-3 to TRBJ2-7; 9 bases map to TRBD1. With 9 bases clipped from V and 0 bases from J, the junction kept 3 bases outside the gene matches. The germline gives CDR1 ENHRY, CDR2 SYGVKD. There are 13 residues in the CDR3. CDR3 in DNA: TGTGCCATTGGGACAGGGTCCTCCTACGAGCAGTACTTC. Its protein is CAIGTGSSYEQYF.

This chain uses TRBV7-2 with TRBJ1-2; no firm D call. Trimming took 5 bases from V and 4 from J, leaving 14 bases between them. The CDR3 covers 14 residues. Germline lookup yields CDR1 SGHTA and CDR2 FQGNSA. The CDR3 loop is CASSPVSRGYGYTF. DNA for the CDR3: TGTGCCAGCAGCCCTGTGTCGCGGGGCTATGGCTACACCTTC.

The rearrangement links TRBV15 to TRBJ2-4, with D hard to call. V lost 1 base and J 1 base, leaving 5 bases between the germline ends. Germline V CDR1 and CDR2: LNHNV, YYDKDF (reference sequence). This CDR3 is built from 14 residues. The CDR3 DNA is TGTGCCACCAGCAGAGGACATGCCAAAAACATTCAGTACTTC. This encodes CATSRGHAKNIQYF.

This clonotype was counted only a few times. V and J are TRBV6-2 or TRBV6-3 and TRBJ2-3; 9 bases line up with TRBD1. The length of the CDR3 is 15 residues. Germline lookup yields CDR1 MNHEY and CDR2 SVGEGT. Trimming cost V 7 bases and J 5 bases; bases outside gene matches: 10. CDR3 sequence reads: CASTYLGTGIDTQYF. CDR3 in DNA: TGTGCCAGCACCTACCTTGGGACAGGGATAGATACGCAGTATTTT.

This chain uses TRBV6-5 with TRBJ2-7; D not resolved. The CDR3 is 11 residues long. Germline assignment: CDR1 MNHEY and CDR2 SVGAGI. The V end was cut by 6 bases, the J end by 3 bases, with 6 bases between. DNA of the CDR3: TGTGCCAGCAGCAACATCTACGAGCAGTACTTC. This translates into CASSNIYEQYF.

This clonotype was observed a few times. The chain uses TRBV5-1 and TRBJ2-7, with a weak D call TRBD2 (6 bases). V was shortened by 1 base and J by 4 bases, with 18 bases between the two germline ends. This CDR3 is built from 16 residues. From germline, CDR1 is SGHRS and CDR2 YFSETQ. Written as DNA, the CDR3 is TGCGCCAGCAGCTTGAAGGGTCCGCCACGGGAGTACGAGCAGTACTTC. Encoded protein: CASSLKGPPREYEQYF.

This clonotype was detected only a few times. The chain combines TRBV5-1 with TRBJ2-7; D gene uncertain. Looked up from germline, CDR1 is SGHRS and CDR2 is YFSETQ. The CDR3 covers 14 residues. V lost 0 bases and J 4 bases, leaving 11 bases between the germline ends. CDR3 nucleotides: TGCGCCAGCAGCTTGGACCCGGGCTTGTACGAGCAGTACTTC. Its protein is CASSLDPGLYEQYF.

This clonotype was seen a few times. The chain links TRBV29-1 to TRBJ2-5; TRBD1 agrees at 8 bases. Germline V gives CDR1 SQVTM, CDR2 ANQGSEA. The CDR3 is made up of 14 amino acids. Trimming cost V 7 bases and J 1 base; bases outside gene matches: 8. Here the CDR3 DNA reads TGCAGCGGCCGGGACAGGACAATCCAAGAGACCCAGTACTTC. Encoded protein: CSGRDRTIQETQYF.

The chain recombines TRBV7-2 with TRBJ2-1; tentatively, D is TRBD1 or TRBD2 (8 bases each). Germline V gene sequence: CDR1 SGHTA, CDR2 FQGNSA. CDR3 size: 16 residues. Trimming took 5 bases from V and 8 from J, leaving 22 bases between them. The CDR3 reads CASSTQGAGGWDEQFF. The CDR3 coding sequence is TGTGCCAGCAGCACCCAGGGGGCGGGGGGCTGGGATGAGCAGTTCTTC.

This clonotype was counted between two and nine times. The V and J genes are TRBV10-2 and TRBJ2-2; D possibly corresponds to TRBD2 (7 bases). CDR3 length: 14 residues. The germline CDR1 and CDR2 sequences are WSHSY and SAAADI. V shed 4 bases and J shed 6 bases, with 12 bases lying between them. The CDR3 here is CASSGGGPAGELFF. CDR3 DNA: TGCGCCAGCAGTGGGGGGGGGCCCGCCGGGGAGCTGTTTTTT.

This clonotype was detected a few times. This chain joins TRBV14 and TRBJ1-2; no reliable D call. Germline CDR1 reads SGHDN; CDR2 reads FVKESK. V was pared by 7 bases and J by 2 bases, with 14 bases between. CDR3 length: 14 amino acids. The CDR3 coding sequence is TGTGCCAGCACCCCGGCGGCAGGAAACTATGGCTACACCTTC. Protein sequence: CASTPAAGNYGYTF.

The chain has TRBV4-3 and TRBJ1-2, with 7 bases that match TRBD1. Germline trimming cut 2 bases from V and 3 bases from J; bases unmatched to any gene: 3. The CDR3 is 14 residues long. CDR1 LGHNA and CDR2 YSLEER come from the germline V gene. The CDR3 DNA sequence: TGCGCCAGCAGCCAACCAGGGGGTTACTATGGCTACACCTTC. Translating gives CASSQPGGYYGYTF.